A selection of T cell receptor beta chains follows, all from one sample in a study of T cell responses to AZD1222 COVID-19 vaccine. Sequencing used immunoSEQ multiplex PCR; TCRdb keeps in-frame clones, though not all of them. This table has about 130,000 clones, about nine tenths appearing once. The sample here was peripheral blood, taken on day 0 of MenACWY control vaccination. Source of these receptors: an adult in good health. The CDR3 runs from the conserved cysteine through the conserved F or W. A D gene is named only where the DNA matches it firmly. Clone size, where shown, is once, few, many, or a class for clones that have expanded.

15 | TRBJ2-2 | TRBV6-1 | . | once | CASSEEETSSGELFF | TGTGCCAGCAGTGAAGAAGAGACATCATCCGGGGAGCTGTTTTTT
15 | TRBJ1-5 | TRBV3-1/TRBV3-2 | . | . | CASSRDGISNQPQHF | TGTGCCAGCAGCCGGGACGGTATAAGCAATCAGCCCCAGCATTTT
15 | TRBJ2-7 | TRBV7-6 | . | . | CASSFGSGLTYEQYF | TGTGCCAGCAGCTTCGGGTCCGGGCTTACCTACGAGCAGTACTTC
13 | TRBJ1-5 | TRBV4-1 | . | few | CASSPGVDQPQHF | TGCGCCAGCAGCCCGGGCGTCGATCAGCCCCAGCATTTT
17 | TRBJ1-4 | TRBV4-1 | . | few | CASSQAHPGATNEKLFF | TGCGCCAGCAGCCAGGCGCACCCAGGGGCAACTAATGAAAAACTGTTTTTT
14 | TRBJ2-1 | TRBV3-1/TRBV3-2 | TRBD2 | . | CASSQGGLAGEQFF | TGTGCCAGCAGCCAGGGAGGACTAGCGGGTGAGCAGTTCTTC
14 | TRBJ2-7 | TRBV11-3 | TRBD2 | . | CASSPSGGSYEQYF | TGTGCCAGCAGCCCCAGCGGGGGGTCCTACGAGCAGTACTTC
16 | TRBJ1-6 | TRBV6-5 | . | . | CASSYSRARGNSPLHF | TGTGCCAGCAGTTACTCGAGGGCTAGGGGTAATTCACCCCTCCACTTT
17 | TRBJ2-1 | TRBV4-2 | TRBD2 | . | CASSQDGASGTYNEQFF | TGTGCCAGCAGCCAAGATGGGGCTAGCGGAACTTACAATGAGCAGTTCTTC
16 | TRBJ1-5 | TRBV7-9 | TRBD1 | . | CASSPDPGQGDQPQHF | TGTGCCAGCAGCCCGGATCCGGGACAGGGCGATCAGCCCCAGCATTTT
14 | TRBJ1-5 | TRBV18 | . | . | CASSLRSRDQPQHF | TGTGCCAGCTCACTGCGGTCTCGGGATCAGCCCCAGCATTTT
13 | TRBJ2-7 | TRBV14 | . | . | CASSQRAQNEQYF | TGTGCCAGCAGCCAACGTGCTCAGAACGAGCAGTACTTC
11 | TRBJ1-2 | TRBV2 | . | . | CASKQNYGYTF | TGTGCCAGCAAACAGAACTATGGCTACACCTTC
12 | TRBJ2-7 | TRBV11-2 | . | . | CASSSDSYEQYF | TGTGCCAGCAGCTCAGATTCCTACGAGCAGTACTTC
16 | TRBJ1-2 | TRBV5-1 | . | few | CASSLVPSGNNYGYTF | TGCGCCAGCAGCTTGGTCCCATCGGGAAACAACTATGGCTACACCTTC
18 | TRBJ1-6 | TRBV28 | . | . | CASSLPGTASSYNSPLHF | TGTGCCAGCAGTTTACCTGGGACGGCCAGCTCCTATAATTCACCCCTCCACTTT
18 | TRBJ1-6 | TRBV9 | . | . | CASSVGGTDASYNSPLHF | TGTGCCAGCAGCGTAGGGGGGACGGATGCCTCCTATAATTCACCCCTCCACTTT
15 | TRBJ1-1 | TRBV28 | . | . | CASSPSSGGNTEAFF | TGTGCCAGCAGTCCCTCTTCTGGGGGTAACACTGAAGCTTTCTTT
12 | TRBJ1-4 | TRBV2 | TRBD1 | . | CASSGTGAELFF | TGTGCCAGCAGCGGGACAGGGGCCGAACTGTTTTTT
15 | TRBJ2-5 | TRBV5-8 | TRBD2 | . | CASSFPSGIGETQYF | TGTGCCAGCAGCTTTCCTAGCGGGATCGGGGAGACCCAGTACTTC